The clone carrying this T cell receptor beta chain was counted a few times. The germline V gene encodes CDR1 MNHEY and CDR2 SVGAGI. This CDR3 spans 13 amino acids. V lost 8 bases, J lost 6 bases, and 9 bases stayed unmatched. The record originates from a study of blood T cell repertoires in COVID-19. Allocation to cohorts depended on clinical history reported by the participants. Using immunoSEQ multiplex PCR, the repertoire was profiled, and TCRdb retains in-frame clones only, with some absent. This table holds more than 200,000 clones, around 86% found once. This clonotype originated in a man aged 25 to 40 in a cohort exposed to, infected with or recovered from COVID-19 (not recorded which). Sequencing input: PBMCs or T cells enriched from blood (not recorded which). V is TRBV6-5 and J is TRBJ2-7; TRBD2 matches 8 bases. As DNA, the CDR3 is TGTGCCAGCCGGGGCGGGGGGCGCCTCGAGCAGTACTTC. As protein: CASRGGGRLEQYF.